This entry features one TCR beta chain sequence. Its matching antigen is unknown. This sample is part of a study of blood T cells in healthy people across ages. Study-wide results and caveats: Age brought a roughly linear fall in TCR beta diversity measured per million T cells. Unknown CMV status may confound age-related changes in expanded clones. Naive T cell percentage and TCR beta diversity correlated strongly.

CDR3 length: 19 amino acids. Unmatched junction bases numbered 8, after V lost 2 bases and J lost 0 bases. Germline loops: CDR1 MGHRA, CDR2 YSYEKL. Combining a sample-barcoded 5' primer with a J-beta primer mix, a second PCR ran for roughly 7 to 11 cycles. Every cDNA molecule bore a tag from a template-switch adaptor containing 12 random nucleotides. TCRdb recomputed calls from the 5' RACE reads with MiXCR, one row per CDR3 protein. The repertoire holds around 800,000 distinct CDR3 sequences, with less than 60% as singletons. Sequenced input: blood. The receptor was isolated from an elderly man in good health. V is TRBV4-1 and J is TRBJ2-1; 12 bases fit TRBD2. The CDR3 DNA follows: TGCGCCAGCAGCCAACCCAGGACTAGCGGGGCCCGCTCCTACAATGAGCAGTTCTTC. Translating gives CASSQPRTSGARSYNEQFF.